Sequencing of this T cell receptor beta chain was carried out in a study of Graves' ophthalmopathy and Graves' hyperthyroidism. This clonotype was seen at least ten times. Amplified material comprised TCR beta CDR3 regions derived from RNA transcripts. Second-round multiplex PCR came after first-round RT-PCR with HTBI primers. One entry per CDR3 protein results from TCRdb running MiXCR on the multiplex PCR reads. The data contain a few hundred thousand distinct CDR3 sequences, around 16% of them singletons. CDR3 length: 15 amino acids. Germline V CDR1 and CDR2: GTSNPN, SVGIG (reference sequence). V lost 6 bases and J lost 4; bases outside the gene matches: 13. The PBMCs used were ones drawn from about 9.3 ml of fresh peripheral blood.

The sequence was collected from a woman younger than 35 with Graves' ophthalmopathy. This rearrangement joins TRBV30 to TRBJ2-5, with 8 bases aligning to TRBD2. The sample consisted of peripheral blood. The CDR3 DNA is TGTGCCTGTACGAGCGGGGGAGCACGGCGAGAGACCCAGTACTTC. Protein: CACTSGGARRETQYF.